These 18 T cell receptor beta chains were all obtained from the same sample, sequenced in a study of early T cells in non-severe SARS-CoV-2 infection (TCRdb year 2021). Library construction relied on 5' RACE. The instrument was a NextSeq 500. Using fastp trimming at Q25 and MiXCR clonotype assembly, TCRdb reanalyzed the public sequencing data and kept in-frame beta chains. Rows are unified per CDR3 protein, each entry keeping the most common DNA and genes. The sample table contains about 64,000 distinct CDR3 sequences; only one count was recorded for over 4% of them. Roughly 5% of the sample rests with the top ten. The sequenced sample was whole blood. Receptor source: an adult who was a healthcare worker with PCR-confirmed SARS-CoV-2 infection or an uninfected control (not recorded which).

V gene TRBV14 combines with J gene TRBJ2-3, with a tentative D call TRBD2 (6 bases). Trimming removed 1 base from V and 1 base from J, with 12 bases in between. The CDR3 is 16 amino acids. The V gene's germline CDR1 is SGHDN and CDR2 FVKESK. The CDR3 nucleotides are TGTGCCAGCAGCCAAGGCTACGGGGGTCGCACAGATACGCAGTATTTT. Protein sequence: CASSQGYGGRTDTQYF.

This clonotype was counted between two and nine times. The chain combines TRBV29-1 with TRBJ2-2; 11 nucleotides line up with TRBD1. This CDR3 contains 13 residues. Germline-derived CDR1 and CDR2 are SQVTM and ANQGSEA. Trimming cost V 7 bases and J 4 bases; bases outside gene matches: 2. This CDR3 reads CSAGTGGTGELFF. CDR3 DNA sequence: TGCAGCGCCGGGACAGGGGGCACCGGGGAGCTGTTTTTT.

This clonotype has ten or more counts. The junction shows a germline mismatch at one end, possibly a read error. The chain joins TRBV20-1 to TRBJ1-2; TRBD1 matches at 7 bases. The germline CDR1 and CDR2 sequences are DFQATT and SNEGSKA (reference sequence). This CDR3 spans 13 amino acids. The CDR3 sequence: CSAMDRTFYRYTF. Written as DNA, the CDR3 is TGCAGTGCTATGGACAGGACCTTCTATCGCTACACCTTC.

There are many counts of this clonotype. The gene calls are TRBV14 and TRBJ2-2, with TRBD2 matching over 13 bases. V lost 2 bases to trimming and J lost 3 bases; unmatched junction nucleotides: 9. This CDR3 has 19 amino acids. Germline V lookup: CDR1 SGHDN, CDR2 FVKESK. The CDR3 protein is CASSQTGLAGAIDTGELFF. In DNA form, the CDR3 reads TGTGCCAGCAGCCAAACCGGACTAGCGGGAGCAATCGACACCGGGGAGCTGTTTTTT. The variable domain in full, with the rest retrieved from reference TRBV14 and TRBJ2-2, is EAGVTQFPSHSVIEKGQTVTLRCDPISGHDNLYWYRRVMGKEIKFLLHFVKESKQDESGMPNNRFLAERTGGTYSTLKVQPAELEDSGVYFCASSQTGLAGAIDTGELFFGEGSRLTVL.

This clonotype was seen many times. The V gene is TRBV7-9, the J gene TRBJ2-1; the D is unclear. Trimming left V 5 bases short and J 8 bases short, with 13 bases between. Looked up from germline, CDR1 is SEHNR and CDR2 is FQNEAQ (reference sequence). This CDR3 contains 13 residues. Here the CDR3 DNA reads TGTGCCAGCAGCACGGACCGGGCGGATGAGCAGTTCTTC. Translated, it gives CASSTDRADEQFF.

This clonotype has a count of ten or more. The J gene is TRBJ1-1, the V gene TRBV5-1; D might be TRBD1 (6 bases). The CDR3 consists of 13 residues. Trimming cost V 7 bases and J 1 base, with 11 bases left between them. Germline V gene data show CDR1 as SGHRS and CDR2 as YFSETQ. The CDR3 DNA reads TGCGCCAGCGCCGGACAGCAGAACACTGAAGCTTTCTTT. Translating gives CASAGQQNTEAFF.

This clonotype appeared many times. The chain carries TRBV7-9 and TRBJ2-1; no clear D. Trimming took off 4 bases at V and 5 bases at J, with 6 bases between the two ends. Germline CDR1 is SEHNR and CDR2 is FQNEAQ (reference sequence). The CDR3 has 12 amino acids. In nucleotides, the CDR3 is TGTGCCAGCAGCTCTCCGGACAATGAGCAGTTCTTC. Its translation is CASSSPDNEQFF.

There are a few counts of this clonotype. This chain joins TRBV7-9 and TRBJ2-1; tentatively, D is TRBD2 (6 bases). This CDR3 region has 17 residues. CDR1 and CDR2 from the germline V gene are SEHNR and FQNEAQ (reference sequence). The ends were cut back, 4 bases at V and 5 bases at J, with 21 bases in the middle. The CDR3 here is CASSSRSMEGRDNEQFF. CDR3 sequence (DNA): TGTGCCAGCAGCTCCCGCAGCATGGAGGGCCGTGACAATGAGCAGTTCTTC.

The table lists this clonotype with many counts. V and J are TRBV11-2 and TRBJ1-5; no definite D call. The V end was cut by 4 bases, the J end by 3 bases, with 4 bases between. The CDR3 is 12 residues long. Germline V CDR1 and CDR2: SGHAT, FQNNGV. CDR3 sequence reads: CASSSNNQPQHF. CDR3 DNA sequence: TGTGCCAGCAGCTCCAACAATCAGCCCCAGCATTTT. The variable domain in full, completed from reference TRBV11-2 and TRBJ1-5, reads EAGVAQSPRYKIIEKRQSVAFWCNPISGHATLYWYQQILGQGPKLLIQFQNNGVVDDSQLPKDRFSAERLKGVDSTLKIQPAKLEDSAVYLCASSSNNQPQHFGDGTRLSIL.

This clonotype was counted ten times or more. This chain uses TRBV12-3 or TRBV12-4 with TRBJ1-6, with unresolved D. The CDR3 extends over 14 amino acids. V gave up 1 base and J gave up 7 bases, with 8 bases separating them. The CDR3 DNA reads TGTGCCAGCAGTTTAGGGGTTGGCAATTCACCCCTCCACTTT. Protein product: CASSLGVGNSPLHF.

The chain employs TRBV28 and TRBJ2-1, with D tentatively TRBD1 or TRBD2 (5 bases each). Germline lookup yields CDR1 MDHEN and CDR2 SYDVKM. Trimming removed 8 bases at V and 6 bases at J, with 11 bases between. This CDR3 contains 12 residues. The CDR3 sequence: CASRGYGNEQFF. CDR3 bases: TGTGCCAGCCGGGGCTACGGCAATGAGCAGTTCTTC.

This clonotype was seen at least ten times. The CDR3 here is CSARDPGTAGLTEAFF. As DNA, the CDR3 is TGCAGTGCTAGAGATCCCGGGACAGCCGGGTTGACTGAAGCTTTCTTT. V and J are TRBV20-1 and TRBJ1-1; TRBD1 aligns across 7 bases. CDR1 is DFQATT and CDR2 is SNEGSKA in the germline V gene (reference sequence). The junction had 12 bases not matched to a gene; V was cut back by 0 bases and J by 5 bases. The CDR3 extends over 16 amino acids.

In its sample, this clonotype was seen many times. This sequence joins TRBV10-2 and TRBJ2-1, with D perhaps matching TRBD1 or TRBD2 (6 bases each). The CDR3 is 15 residues long. V was clipped by 3 bases and J by 8 bases, with 17 bases between them. CDR1 and CDR2 (germline): WSHSY, SAAADI. The CDR3 DNA sequence: TGCGCCAGCAGTGATCCGGGCAGGGGAGGCGATGAGCAGTTCTTC. Protein sequence: CASSDPGRGGDEQFF.

The J gene is TRBJ2-3, the V gene TRBV6-1; D ambiguous. V lost 1 base and J lost 3, with 11 bases in between. CDR3 size: 15 residues. Germline V gives CDR1 MNHNS, CDR2 SASEGT. CDR3 in amino acids: CASSEVEVRTDTQYF. The DNA of the CDR3 is TGTGCCAGCAGTGAAGTAGAGGTCAGAACAGATACGCAGTATTTT.

The sample holds many counts of this clonotype. The J gene is TRBJ2-5, the V gene TRBV20-1; 7 positions match TRBD1. V trimming: 6 bases; J trimming: 2 bases; junction bases outside the gene matches: 3. Germline V gives CDR1 DFQATT, CDR2 SNEGSKA (reference sequence). The CDR3 length is 12 residues. The CDR3 nucleotides read TGCAGTGCCCAGGGACAGCAAGAGACCCAGTACTTC. Translating gives CSAQGQQETQYF.

This clonotype was seen repeatedly, ten times or more. The rearrangement links TRBV20-1 to TRBJ2-5; D call uncertain. This CDR3 contains 15 residues. V shed 3 bases and J shed 0 bases, with 14 bases lying between them. Germline CDR1 DFQATT, CDR2 SNEGSKA (reference sequence). Here the CDR3 reads CSASPMNTNQETQYF. The CDR3 DNA reads as TGCAGTGCTAGTCCCATGAATACCAACCAAGAGACCCAGTACTTC.

This chain links TRBV4-1 with TRBJ2-5; no definite D call. There are 16 residues in the CDR3. Per germline, CDR1 MGHRA and CDR2 YSYEKL. Trimming removed 0 bases at V and 0 bases at J, with 11 bases between. DNA of the CDR3: TGCGCCAGCAGCCAAGACCCCCAGTCGTACCAAGAGACCCAGTACTTC. It specifies CASSQDPQSYQETQYF.

This clonotype was counted ten times or more. The chain employs TRBV7-2 and TRBJ2-4; D might be TRBD1 (5 bases). This CDR3 has 13 amino acids. Germline assignment: CDR1 SGHTA and CDR2 FQGNSA. V was pared by 5 bases and J by 6 bases, with 11 bases between. The CDR3 DNA sequence: TGTGCCAGCAGCCCGAGACAGAGAAACATTCAGTACTTC. Protein product: CASSPRQRNIQYF.